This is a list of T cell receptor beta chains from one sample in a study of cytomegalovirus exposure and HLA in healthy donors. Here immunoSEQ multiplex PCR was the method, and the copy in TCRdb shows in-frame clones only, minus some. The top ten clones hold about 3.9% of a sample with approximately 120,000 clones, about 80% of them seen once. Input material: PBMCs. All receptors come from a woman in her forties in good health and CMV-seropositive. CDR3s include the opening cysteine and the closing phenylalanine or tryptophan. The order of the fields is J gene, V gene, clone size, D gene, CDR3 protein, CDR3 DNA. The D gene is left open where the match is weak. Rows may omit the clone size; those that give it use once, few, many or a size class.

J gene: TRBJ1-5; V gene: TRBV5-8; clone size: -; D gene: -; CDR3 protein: CASNPRNRVRNNQPQHF; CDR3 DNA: TGTGCCAGCAACCCCCGGAACAGGGTTAGGAACAATCAGCCCCAGCATTTT
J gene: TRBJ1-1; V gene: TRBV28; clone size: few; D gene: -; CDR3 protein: CASSLYTGRTEAFF; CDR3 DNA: TGTGCCAGCAGTTTATATACGGGGAGGACTGAAGCTTTCTTT
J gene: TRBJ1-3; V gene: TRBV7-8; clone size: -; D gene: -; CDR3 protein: CASSEQGANSGNTIYF; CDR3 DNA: TGTGCCAGCAGCGAACAGGGTGCAAACTCTGGAAACACCATATATTTT
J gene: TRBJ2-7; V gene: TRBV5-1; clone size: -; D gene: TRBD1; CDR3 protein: CASSFMGRGQGAYEQYF; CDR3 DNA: TGCGCCAGCAGCTTCATGGGCAGGGGGCAGGGAGCCTACGAGCAGTACTTC
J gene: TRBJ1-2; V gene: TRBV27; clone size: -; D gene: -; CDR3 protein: CASSPQGTYGYTF; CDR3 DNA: TGTGCCAGCAGCCCTCAGGGGACCTATGGCTACACCTTC
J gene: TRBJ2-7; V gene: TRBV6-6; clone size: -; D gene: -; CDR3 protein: CASSYSGGSSYEQYF; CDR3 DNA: TGTGCCAGCAGTTACTCGGGGGGAAGCTCCTACGAGCAGTACTTC
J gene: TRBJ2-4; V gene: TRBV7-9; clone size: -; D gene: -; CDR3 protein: CASSLLAKNIQYF; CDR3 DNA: TGTGCCAGCAGCCTACTAGCCAAAAACATTCAGTACTTC
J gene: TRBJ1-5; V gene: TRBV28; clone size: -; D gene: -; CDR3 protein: CASRTSGHLNQPQHF; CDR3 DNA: TGTGCCAGCAGGACCTCGGGACACCTGAATCAGCCCCAGCATTTT
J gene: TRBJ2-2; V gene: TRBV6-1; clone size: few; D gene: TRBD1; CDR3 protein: CASTMDRGPGELFF; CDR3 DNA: TGTGCCAGCACCATGGACAGGGGCCCCGGGGAGCTGTTTTTT
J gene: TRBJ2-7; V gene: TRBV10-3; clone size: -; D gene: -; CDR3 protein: CAITSDSFSYEQYF; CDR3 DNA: TGTGCCATCACATCGGACAGCTTCTCCTACGAGCAGTACTTC
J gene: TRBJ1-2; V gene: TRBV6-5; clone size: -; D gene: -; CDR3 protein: CATTANYGYTF; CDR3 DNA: TGTGCCACGACAGCTAACTATGGCTACACCTTC
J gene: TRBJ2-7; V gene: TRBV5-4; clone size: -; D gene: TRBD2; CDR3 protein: CASSLGRASGSYEQYF; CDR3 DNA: TGTGCCAGCAGCTTGGGTCGGGCTAGCGGGAGCTACGAGCAGTACTTC
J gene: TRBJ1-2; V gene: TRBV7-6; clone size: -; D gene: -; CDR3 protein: CASSLRTDYYGYTF; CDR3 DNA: TGTGCCAGCAGCCTCCGGACGGACTACTATGGCTACACCTTC
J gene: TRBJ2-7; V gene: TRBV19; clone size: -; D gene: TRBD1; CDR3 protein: CASSTQGAKPPYEQYF; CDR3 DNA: TGTGCCAGTAGTACTCAGGGGGCGAAACCCCCCTACGAGCAGTACTTC
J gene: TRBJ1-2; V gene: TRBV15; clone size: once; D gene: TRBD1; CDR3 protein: CATSIHRGSNYGYTF; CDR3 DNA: TGTGCCACCAGCATTCACAGGGGTTCTAACTATGGCTACACCTTC
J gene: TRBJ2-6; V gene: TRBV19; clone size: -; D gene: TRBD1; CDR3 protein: CASTMGDRGSGANVLTF; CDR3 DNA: TGTGCCAGTACCATGGGGGACAGGGGCTCTGGGGCCAACGTCCTGACTTTC
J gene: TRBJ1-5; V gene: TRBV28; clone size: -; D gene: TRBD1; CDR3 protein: CASSLSGTGVSQPQHF; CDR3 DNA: TGTGCCAGCAGTTTATCCGGGACAGGGGTTTCCCAGCCCCAGCATTTT
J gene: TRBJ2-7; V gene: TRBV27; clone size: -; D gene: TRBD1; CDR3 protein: CASSLSGGQGPSYEQYF; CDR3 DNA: TGTGCCAGCAGTTTAAGCGGTGGACAGGGCCCCTCCTACGAGCAGTACTTC
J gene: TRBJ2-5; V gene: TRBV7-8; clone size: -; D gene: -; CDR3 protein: CASSLEQAIRETQYF; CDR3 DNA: TGTGCCAGCAGCTTAGAACAGGCGATTCGTGAGACCCAGTACTTC
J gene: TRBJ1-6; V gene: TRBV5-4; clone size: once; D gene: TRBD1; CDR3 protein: CASSLSGTGVSPLHF; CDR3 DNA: TGTGCCAGCAGCTTGTCCGGGACAGGGGTTTCACCCCTCCACTTT
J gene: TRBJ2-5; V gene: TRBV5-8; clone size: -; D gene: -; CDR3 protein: CASSLSGVQGTQYF; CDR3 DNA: TGTGCCAGCAGCTTGTCGGGGGTACAAGGGACCCAGTACTTC
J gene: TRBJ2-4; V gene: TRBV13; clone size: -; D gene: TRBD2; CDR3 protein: CASSLGQLANIQYF; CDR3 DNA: TGTGCCAGCAGCTTAGGCCAACTAGCGAACATTCAGTACTTC
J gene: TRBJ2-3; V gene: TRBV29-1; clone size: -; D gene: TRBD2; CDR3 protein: CSAVSGRAYTQYF; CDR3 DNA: TGCAGCGCCGTTAGCGGGAGGGCCTATACGCAGTATTTT
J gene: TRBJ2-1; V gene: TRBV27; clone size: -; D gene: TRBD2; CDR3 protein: CASSIGTSGSNEQFF; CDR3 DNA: TGTGCCAGCAGTATAGGGACTAGCGGGAGCAATGAGCAGTTCTTC
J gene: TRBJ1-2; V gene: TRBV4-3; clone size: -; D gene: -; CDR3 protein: CASSQAGTHYGYTF; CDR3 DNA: TGCGCCAGCAGCCAAGCGGGAACCCACTATGGCTACACCTTC
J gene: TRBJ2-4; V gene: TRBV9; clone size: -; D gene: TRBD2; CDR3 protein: CASSEGGGSIQYF; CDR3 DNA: TGTGCCAGCAGCGAAGGCGGGGGTTCCATTCAGTACTTC